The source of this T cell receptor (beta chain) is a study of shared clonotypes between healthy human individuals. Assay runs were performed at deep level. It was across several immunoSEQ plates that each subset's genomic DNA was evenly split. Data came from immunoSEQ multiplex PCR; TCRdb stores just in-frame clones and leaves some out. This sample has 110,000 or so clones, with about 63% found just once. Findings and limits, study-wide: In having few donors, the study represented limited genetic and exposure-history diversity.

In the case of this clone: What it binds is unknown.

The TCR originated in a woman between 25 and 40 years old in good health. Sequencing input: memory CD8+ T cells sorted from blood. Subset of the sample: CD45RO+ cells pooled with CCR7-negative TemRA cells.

CDR3 nucleotide sequence: TGTGCCAGCAGTTTATGGAGAACTAGGACCAAAAGCACTGAAGCTTTCTTT. This sequence encodes CASSLWRTRTKSTEAFF. The chain uses TRBV28 and TRBJ1-1; D is uncertain. Trimming pared 0 bases from V and 4 bases from J, leaving 18 bases between. Germline values: CDR1 MDHEN, CDR2 SYDVKM. This CDR3 is built from 17 residues.